This is a list of T cell receptor beta chains from one sample in a study of blood T cell repertoires in COVID-19. Some clones are missing from TCRdb's copy, which holds only in-frame ones; the method was immunoSEQ multiplex PCR. The data hold around 120,000 clones, with approximately 80% observed a single time. Sequences were obtained from peripheral blood. The source is a man between 65 and 85 years old with acute or convalescent COVID-19. Each CDR3 is given with its conserved first and last residue. Each record gives: V gene, J gene, D gene, clone size, CDR3 length, CDR3 DNA, CDR3 protein. The D gene is left open where the match is weak. Only part of the rows carry a size: once, few, many, or a class if the clone is expanded.

TRBV5-1	TRBJ1-6	TRBD1	NA	14	TGCGCCAGCAGCTTCGGGACAGGGAACTCACCCCTCCACTTT	CASSFGTGNSPLHF
TRBV3-1/TRBV3-2	TRBJ2-1	TRBD2	NA	17	TGTGCCAGCAGCAAATCGACTAGCGGGGTTTCCGGCAATGAGCAGTTCTTC	CASSKSTSGVSGNEQFF
TRBV28	TRBJ1-4	TRBD1	NA	15	TGTGCCAGCAGAGCCGCCGGGACAGGGAGTGAAAAACTGTTTTTT	CASRAAGTGSEKLFF
TRBV4-1	TRBJ2-7	TRBD2	NA	15	TGCGCCAGCAGCCCGGGACTAGCGGGGATTTACGAGCAGTACTTC	CASSPGLAGIYEQYF
TRBV13	TRBJ2-3	TRBD2	NA	16	TGTGCCAGCAGCCCGTGGATTAGCGGGGCCACAGATACGCAGTATTTT	CASSPWISGATDTQYF
TRBV5-1	TRBJ1-4	TRBD1	NA	15	TGCGCCAGCAGCTTGTTAGGGGGCCCAAATGAAAAACTGTTTTTT	CASSLLGGPNEKLFF
TRBV28	TRBJ1-5	TRBD1	NA	15	TGTGCCAGCAGTCGCTCGCACAGGGGCCCTCAGCCCCAGCATTTT	CASSRSHRGPQPQHF
TRBV14	TRBJ1-4	NA	NA	13	TGTGCCAGCAGCCTTCGGGACAACGAAAAACTGTTTTTT	CASSLRDNEKLFF
TRBV10-3	TRBJ1-1	TRBD1	NA	15	TGTGCCATCAGCGGATTCACAGGGGCGAACACTGAAGCTTTCTTT	CAISGFTGANTEAFF
TRBV9	TRBJ2-7	TRBD1	once	12	TGTGCCAGCAGCGTAGAGGGCAGGGGGCTATACTTC	CASSVEGRGLYF
TRBV4-1	TRBJ2-5	TRBD1	NA	14	TGCGCCAGCAGCCGCAGAGACAGGGAAGAGACCCAGTACTTC	CASSRRDREETQYF
TRBV7-6	TRBJ2-5	TRBD2	NA	16	TGTGCCAGCAGCTTGGGGCCAGCGGGGGCATCAGAGACCCAGTACTTC	CASSLGPAGASETQYF
TRBV5-1	TRBJ1-1	TRBD1	NA	15	TGCGCCAGCAGCGCCCGGACAGGGCAAGGGTACGAAGCTTTCTTT	CASSARTGQGYEAFF
TRBV5-4	TRBJ1-3	NA	NA	13	TGTGCCAGCAGTCTTCCCTCTGGAAACACCATATATTTT	CASSLPSGNTIYF
TRBV15	TRBJ1-3	NA	few	19	TGTGCCACCAAGCTAGGTGTGGGGGCAGCTGTGTCCTCTGGAAACACCATATATTTT	CATKLGVGAAVSSGNTIYF
TRBV18	TRBJ1-5	NA	NA	13	TGTGCCAGCTCACCAATCCCTGATCAGCCCCAGCATTTT	CASSPIPDQPQHF
TRBV28	TRBJ2-1	NA	NA	12	TGTGCCAGCAGTTCCAGATACAATGAGCAGTTCTTC	CASSSRYNEQFF
TRBV4-1	TRBJ2-5	NA	NA	14	TGCGCCAGCAGCCAAGACCCCTCGAGGGAGACCCAGTACTTC	CASSQDPSRETQYF
TRBV7-8	TRBJ1-2	NA	NA	16	TGTGCCAGCAGCTTAGAGGCCTGGGGGGCTAACTATGGCTACACCTTC	CASSLEAWGANYGYTF
TRBV15	TRBJ1-1	NA	once	14	TGTGCCACCAGCAGAGCGGGGGTGAACACTGAAGCTTTCTTT	CATSRAGVNTEAFF
TRBV11-2	TRBJ2-3	TRBD2	NA	16	TGTGCCAGCAGCCCCCAATGGGCGGGGGGGCGAGATACGCAGTATTTT	CASSPQWAGGRDTQYF
TRBV11-1	TRBJ1-3	TRBD1	NA	14	TGTGCCAGCAGCAAGACAGGGGCCGGAAACACCATATATTTT	CASSKTGAGNTIYF
TRBV6-1	TRBJ2-7	NA	NA	14	TGTGCCAGCAGTGAACTAATCGGGACTTACGAGCAGTACTTC	CASSELIGTYEQYF
TRBV12-5	TRBJ1-4	TRBD1	NA	15	TGTGCTAGTGGTTCCCCGACAGGGGACGGTGAAAAACTGTTTTTT	CASGSPTGDGEKLFF
TRBV24-1	TRBJ2-2	TRBD1	NA	16	TGTGCCACCAGTGATACAGGGGCGCCGAACACCGGGGAGCTGTTTTTT	CATSDTGAPNTGELFF
TRBV7-9	TRBJ1-5	NA	once	14	TGTGCCAGCAGCGAAGGGGGGGGCCCCTGGCCCCAGCATTTT	CASSEGGGPWPQHF
TRBV6-5	TRBJ1-1	NA	NA	12	TGTGCCAGCAGTCAAATGAACACTGAAGCTTTCTTT	CASSQMNTEAFF
TRBV7-2	TRBJ1-2	NA	once	15	TGTGCCAGCAGCTCGGGGGGTCCAGGGTTGGATGGCTACACCTTC	CASSSGGPGLDGYTF
TRBV10-1	TRBJ2-3	TRBD1	NA	13	TGCGCCAGCAGGGACAGGGTTGGAGATACGCAGTATTTT	CASRDRVGDTQYF